Below, 11 T cell receptor beta chains from the same sample are listed, as sequenced in a study of shared clonotypes between healthy human individuals. The repertoire was sequenced with immunoSEQ multiplex PCR; TCRdb's copy has only in-frame clones and lacks some. Of 2 million to 3 million clones listed, 93% are singletons. Specimen: naive CD4+ T cells from PBMCs. Subset meaning: CD45RA+ positively selected. The origin of the receptors is a young man in good health. Some clones in this sample may be carry-over from other donors' samples.

As to this clone: The same CDR3 arises from other DNA sequences in this sample as well. V is TRBV30 and J is TRBJ2-3, with D unresolved. The V gene's germline CDR1 is GTSNPN and CDR2 SVGIG (reference sequence). The CDR3 is 11 residues long. V was clipped by 1 base and J by 4 bases, with 3 bases between them. CDR3 in DNA: TGTGCCTGGAGTGAGTCAGATACGCAGTATTTT. The encoded protein is CAWSESDTQYF.

This clone appeared once. CDR3 amino acids: CASSLFEGEPQETQYF. CDR3 nucleotide sequence: TGTGCCAGCAGCTTGTTTGAGGGGGAGCCCCAAGAGACCCAGTACTTC. The J gene is TRBJ2-5, the V gene TRBV5-4; possibly TRBD1 for D (6 bases). CDR1 SGHNT and CDR2 YYREEE come from the germline V gene (reference sequence). Between the trimmed V and J ends, which lost 1 base and 1 base, there was a span of 14 bases. CDR3 length: 16 amino acids. Full variable domain (missing parts from reference TRBV5-4 and TRBJ2-5): ETGVTQSPTHLIKTRGQQVTLRCSSQSGHNTVSWYQQALGQGPQFIFQYYREEENGRGNFPPRFSGLQFPNYSSELNVNALELDDSALYLCASSLFEGEPQETQYFGPGTRLLVL.

The chain employs TRBV6-6 and TRBJ1-5; no clear D gene. Germline V gene lookup returns CDR1 MNHNY and CDR2 SVGAGI (reference sequence). The CDR3 sequence is 13 residues long. Between the trimmed V and J ends, which lost 0 bases and 9 bases, there was a span of 9 bases. The CDR3 bases are TGTGCCAGCAGTTACTCAAGAGACGCGCCCCAGCATTTT. It is translated as CASSYSRDAPQHF.

Only one count was recorded for this clone. The genes are TRBV7-2 and TRBJ2-2; weak D call: TRBD1 (5 bases). CDR1 and CDR2 (germline): SGHTA, FQGNSA. The CDR3 covers 15 residues. Trimming shortened V by 3 bases and J by 4 bases, and 12 bases separated the two germline ends. The CDR3 coding sequence is TGTGCCAGCAGCTTCAAGACAGATTCCACCGGGGAGCTGTTTTTT. Residues: CASSFKTDSTGELFF.

This rearrangement joins TRBV2 to TRBJ1-1, with D maybe TRBD1 (5 bases). Trimming took off 8 bases at V and 1 base at J, with 14 bases between the two ends. CDR1 SNHLY and CDR2 FYNNEI come from the germline V gene. The length of the CDR3 is 14 residues. CDR3 DNA sequence: TGTGCCAGCCTCGACCGGGGGGAGAACACTGAAGCTTTCTTT. This encodes CASLDRGENTEAFF.

The chain joins TRBV6-6 to TRBJ2-2; a weak D match, TRBD1 (6 bases). The CDR3 is 16 amino acids. The V and J ends lost 7 bases and 1 base respectively, with 16 bases between them. The germline CDR1 and CDR2 sequences are MNHNY and SVGAGI (reference sequence). The CDR3 is CASTLTRTVNTGELFF. CDR3 nucleotides: TGTGCCAGCACCCTAACCCGGACAGTGAACACCGGGGAGCTGTTTTTT.

The chain is built from TRBV10-3 and TRBJ2-5, with 12 bases aligning to TRBD1. The J segment lost 9 bases and the V segment lost 5 bases, leaving 10 bases of the junction unmatched. Germline CDR1 reads ENHRY; CDR2 reads SYGVKD. The CDR3 is made up of 15 amino acids. The CDR3 region is CAISLRDRGLGAQYF. The CDR3 coding sequence is TGTGCCATCAGTCTCCGGGACAGGGGGCTGGGTGCCCAGTACTTC.

This chain uses TRBV29-1 with TRBJ2-1, with 16 nucleotides matching TRBD2. Germline CDR1 reads SQVTM; CDR2 reads ANQGSEA. The V and J ends lost 7 bases and 10 bases, in that order; junction bases with no gene match: 4. The CDR3 totals 13 residues. The CDR3 region is CSAGLAGGQEQFF. The CDR3 nucleotides are TGCAGCGCGGGACTAGCGGGAGGGCAGGAGCAGTTCTTC.

This clone has only a few counts. This chain connects TRBV7-9 to TRBJ1-1; D remains ambiguous. This CDR3 contains 14 residues. In germline, CDR1 is SEHNR, CDR2 FQNEAQ (reference sequence). V lost 2 bases and J 3 bases, leaving 10 bases between the germline ends. The chain's CDR3 is CASSLRQAHTEAFF. The CDR3 DNA sequence: TGTGCCAGCAGCTTACGGCAGGCCCACACTGAAGCTTTCTTT.

The J gene is TRBJ2-3, the V gene TRBV30, with 8 positions matching TRBD2. The germline V gene encodes CDR1 GTSNPN and CDR2 SVGIG (reference sequence). J lost 5 bases, V lost 0 bases, and 19 bases had no gene match. CDR3 length equals 19 residues. In DNA form, the CDR3 reads TGTGCCTGGAGTGTAGGGTTCTGGAACACAGCGGGAGCGGTAGATACGCAGTATTTT. It is translated as CAWSVGFWNTAGAVDTQYF.

The rearrangement uses TRBV19 and TRBJ2-3; 8 bases are a match to TRBD2. CDR1 is LNHDA and CDR2 is SQIVND in the germline V gene (reference sequence). V was pared by 7 bases and J by 2 bases, with 8 bases of the junction left unmatched. The CDR3 is made up of 15 amino acids. The CDR3 spells CASTHSGGATDTQYF. Here the CDR3 DNA reads TGTGCCAGTACTCATTCGGGGGGGGCCACAGATACGCAGTATTTT.